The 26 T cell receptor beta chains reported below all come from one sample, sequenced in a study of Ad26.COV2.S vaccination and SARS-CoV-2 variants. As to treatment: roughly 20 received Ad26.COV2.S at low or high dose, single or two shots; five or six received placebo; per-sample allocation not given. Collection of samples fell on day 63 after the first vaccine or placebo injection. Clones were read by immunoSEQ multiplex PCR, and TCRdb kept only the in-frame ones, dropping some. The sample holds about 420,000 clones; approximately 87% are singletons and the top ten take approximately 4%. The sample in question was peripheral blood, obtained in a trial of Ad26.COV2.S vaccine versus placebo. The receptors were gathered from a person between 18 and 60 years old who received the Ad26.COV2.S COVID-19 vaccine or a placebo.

The CDR3 DNA sequence: TGTGCCAGCAGCTTAGAGGGCAGGGGAGGGAGGTCCTACAATGAGCAGTTCTTC. This translates into CASSLEGRGGRSYNEQFF. The chain employs TRBV7-6 and TRBJ2-1; D perhaps matches TRBD2 (7 bases). V lost 1 base and J 1 base, leaving 17 bases between the germline ends. The length of the CDR3 is 18 residues. Germline CDR1 reads SGHVS; CDR2 reads FNYEAQ.

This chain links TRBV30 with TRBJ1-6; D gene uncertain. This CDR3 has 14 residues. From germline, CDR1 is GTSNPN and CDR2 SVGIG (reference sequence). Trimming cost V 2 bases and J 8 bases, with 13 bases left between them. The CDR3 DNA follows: TGTGCCTGGAGTTACCCAGTTCGCGATTCACCCCTCCACTTT. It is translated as CAWSYPVRDSPLHF.

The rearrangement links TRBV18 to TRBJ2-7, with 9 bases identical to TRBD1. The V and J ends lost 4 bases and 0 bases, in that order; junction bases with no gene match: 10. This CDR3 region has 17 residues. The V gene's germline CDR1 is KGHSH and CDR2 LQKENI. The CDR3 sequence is CASSLYRTGVTSYEQYF. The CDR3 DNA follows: TGTGCCAGCTCACTTTATAGGACAGGGGTGACCTCCTACGAGCAGTACTTC.

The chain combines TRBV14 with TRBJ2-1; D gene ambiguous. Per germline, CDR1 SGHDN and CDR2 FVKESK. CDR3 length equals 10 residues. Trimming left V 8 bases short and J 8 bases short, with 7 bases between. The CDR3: CASLVHEQFF. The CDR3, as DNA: TGTGCCAGCCTAGTGCATGAGCAGTTCTTC. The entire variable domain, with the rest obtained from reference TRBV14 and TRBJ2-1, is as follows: EAGVTQFPSHSVIEKGQTVTLRCDPISGHDNLYWYRRVMGKEIKFLLHFVKESKQDESGMPNNRFLAERTGGTYSTLKVQPAELEDSGVYFCASLVHEQFFGPGTRLTVL.

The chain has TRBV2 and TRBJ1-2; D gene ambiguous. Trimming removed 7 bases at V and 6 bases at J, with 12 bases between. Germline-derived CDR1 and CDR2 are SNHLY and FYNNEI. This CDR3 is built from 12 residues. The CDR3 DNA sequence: TGTGCCAGCACCCCGACATCGGATGGCTACACCTTC. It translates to CASTPTSDGYTF. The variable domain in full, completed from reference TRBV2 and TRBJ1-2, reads EPEVTQTPSHQVTQMGQEVILRCVPISNHLYFYWYRQILGQKVEFLVSFYNNEISEKSEIFDDQFSVERPDGSNFTLKIRSTKLEDSAMYFCASTPTSDGYTFGSGTRLTVV.

The CDR3 DNA reads TGCGCCAGCAGCCGTATACCGGGACAGGGAATAAGCAACACCGGGGAGCTGTTTTTT. Its translation is CASSRIPGQGISNTGELFF. The rearrangement links TRBV5-1 to TRBJ2-2, with TRBD1 matching 9 bases. This CDR3 has 19 residues. Germline V lookup: CDR1 SGHRS, CDR2 YFSETQ. V lost 4 bases to trimming and J lost 2 bases; unmatched junction nucleotides: 15.

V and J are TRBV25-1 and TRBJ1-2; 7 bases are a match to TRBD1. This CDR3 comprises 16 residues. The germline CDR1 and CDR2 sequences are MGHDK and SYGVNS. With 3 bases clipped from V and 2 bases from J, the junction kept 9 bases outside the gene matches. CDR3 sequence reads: CASSEPYIQGNYGYTF. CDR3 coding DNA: TGTGCCAGCAGTGAGCCTTACATACAGGGGAACTATGGCTACACCTTC.

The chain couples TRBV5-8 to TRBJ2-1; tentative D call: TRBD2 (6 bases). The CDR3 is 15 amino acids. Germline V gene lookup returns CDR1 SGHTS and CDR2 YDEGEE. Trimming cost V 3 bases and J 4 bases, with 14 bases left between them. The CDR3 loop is CASSWRVESYNEQFF. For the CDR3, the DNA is TGTGCCAGCAGCTGGAGGGTTGAATCGTACAATGAGCAGTTCTTC.

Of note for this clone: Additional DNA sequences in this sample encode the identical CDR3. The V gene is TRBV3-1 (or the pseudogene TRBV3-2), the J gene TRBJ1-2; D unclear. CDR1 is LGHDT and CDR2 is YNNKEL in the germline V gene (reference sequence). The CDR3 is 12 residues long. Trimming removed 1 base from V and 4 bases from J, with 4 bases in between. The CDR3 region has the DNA TGTGCCAGCAGCCAAGCGAGCTATGGCTACACCTTC. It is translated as CASSQASYGYTF.

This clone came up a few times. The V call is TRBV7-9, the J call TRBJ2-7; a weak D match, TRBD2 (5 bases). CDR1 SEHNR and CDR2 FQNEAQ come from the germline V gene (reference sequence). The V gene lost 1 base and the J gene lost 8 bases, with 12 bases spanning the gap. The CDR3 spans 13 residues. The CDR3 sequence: CASSLGTEAQQYF. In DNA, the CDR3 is TGTGCCAGCAGCTTAGGGACGGAGGCGCAGCAGTACTTC.

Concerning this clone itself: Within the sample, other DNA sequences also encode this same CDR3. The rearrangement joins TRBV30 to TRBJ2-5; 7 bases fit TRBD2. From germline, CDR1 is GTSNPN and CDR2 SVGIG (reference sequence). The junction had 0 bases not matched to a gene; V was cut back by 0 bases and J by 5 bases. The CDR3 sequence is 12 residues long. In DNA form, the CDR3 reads TGTGCCTGGAGTGTGGGGGGGGAGACCCAGTACTTC. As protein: CAWSVGGETQYF. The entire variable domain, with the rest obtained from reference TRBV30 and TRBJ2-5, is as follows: SQTIHQWPATLVQPVGSPLSLECTVEGTSNPNLYWYRQAAGRGLQLLFYSVGIGQISSEVPQNLSASRPQDRQFILSSKKLLLSDSGFYLCAWSVGGETQYFGPGTRLLVL.

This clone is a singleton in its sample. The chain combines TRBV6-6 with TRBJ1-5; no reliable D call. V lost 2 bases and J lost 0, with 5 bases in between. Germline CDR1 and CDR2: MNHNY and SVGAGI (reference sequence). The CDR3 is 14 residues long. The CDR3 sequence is CASSYIYSNQPQHF. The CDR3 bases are TGTGCCAGCAGTTACATCTATAGCAATCAGCCCCAGCATTTT.

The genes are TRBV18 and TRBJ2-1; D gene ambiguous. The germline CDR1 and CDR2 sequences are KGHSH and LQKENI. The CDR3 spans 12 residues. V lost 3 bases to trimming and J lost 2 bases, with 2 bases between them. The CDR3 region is CASSPAYNEQFF. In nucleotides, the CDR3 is TGTGCCAGCTCACCGGCCTACAATGAGCAGTTCTTC. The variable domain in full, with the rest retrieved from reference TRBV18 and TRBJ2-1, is NAGVMQNPRHLVRRRGQEARLRCSPMKGHSHVYWYRQLPEEGLKFMVYLQKENIIDESGMPKERFSAEFPKEGPSILRIQQVVRGDSAAYFCASSPAYNEQFFGPGTRLTVL.

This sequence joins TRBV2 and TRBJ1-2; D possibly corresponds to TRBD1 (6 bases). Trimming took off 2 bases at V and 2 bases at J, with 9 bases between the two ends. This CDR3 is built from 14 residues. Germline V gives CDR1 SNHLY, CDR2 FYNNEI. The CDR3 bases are TGTGCCAGCAGTGAAAGGGGGATGAACTATGGCTACACCTTC. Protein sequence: CASSERGMNYGYTF.

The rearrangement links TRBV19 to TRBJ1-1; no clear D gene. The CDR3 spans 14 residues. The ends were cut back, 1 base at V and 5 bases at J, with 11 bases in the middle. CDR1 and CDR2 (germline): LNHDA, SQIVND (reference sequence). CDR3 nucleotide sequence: TGTGCCAGTAGTATAGGGTCCGTTGTGACTGAAGCTTTCTTT. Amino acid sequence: CASSIGSVVTEAFF.

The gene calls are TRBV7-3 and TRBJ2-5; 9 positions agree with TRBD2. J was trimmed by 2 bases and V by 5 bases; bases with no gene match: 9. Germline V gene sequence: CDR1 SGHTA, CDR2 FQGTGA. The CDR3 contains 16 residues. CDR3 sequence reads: CASSPRGSGGQETQYF. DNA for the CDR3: TGTGCCAGCAGCCCTCGCGGTAGCGGGGGTCAAGAGACCCAGTACTTC.

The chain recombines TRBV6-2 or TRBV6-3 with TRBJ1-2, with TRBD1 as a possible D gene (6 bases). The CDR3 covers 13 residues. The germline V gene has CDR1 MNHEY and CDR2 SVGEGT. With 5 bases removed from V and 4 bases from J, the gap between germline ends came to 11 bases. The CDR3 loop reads CASSDGQRYGYTF. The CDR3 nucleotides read TGTGCCAGCAGTGACGGACAGCGCTATGGCTACACCTTC.

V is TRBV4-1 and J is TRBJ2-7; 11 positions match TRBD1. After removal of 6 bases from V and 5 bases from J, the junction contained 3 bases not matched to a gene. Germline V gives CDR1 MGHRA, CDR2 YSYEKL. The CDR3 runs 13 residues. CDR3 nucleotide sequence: TGCGCCAGCAGGAGGACAGGGGGCCACGAGCAGTACTTC. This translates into CASRRTGGHEQYF.

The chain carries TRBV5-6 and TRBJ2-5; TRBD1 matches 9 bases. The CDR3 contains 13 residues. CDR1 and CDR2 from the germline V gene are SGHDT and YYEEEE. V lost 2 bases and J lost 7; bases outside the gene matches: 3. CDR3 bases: TGTGCCAGCAGCTTAAGGACAGGGGTGACCCAGTACTTC. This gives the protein CASSLRTGVTQYF.

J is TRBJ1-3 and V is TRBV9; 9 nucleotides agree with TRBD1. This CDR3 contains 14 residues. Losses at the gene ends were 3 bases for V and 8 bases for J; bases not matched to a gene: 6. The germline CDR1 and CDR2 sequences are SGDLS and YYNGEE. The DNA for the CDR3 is TGTGCCAGCAGCGGCCGACAGGGGGGAGACACCATATATTTT. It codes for CASSGRQGGDTIYF.

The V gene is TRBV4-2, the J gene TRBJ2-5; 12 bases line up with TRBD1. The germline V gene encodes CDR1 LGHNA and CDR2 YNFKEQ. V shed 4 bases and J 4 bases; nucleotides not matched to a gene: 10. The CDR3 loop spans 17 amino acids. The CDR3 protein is CASSRSGTGGFGETQYF. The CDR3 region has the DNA TGTGCCAGCAGCCGCTCCGGGACAGGGGGCTTTGGAGAGACCCAGTACTTC.

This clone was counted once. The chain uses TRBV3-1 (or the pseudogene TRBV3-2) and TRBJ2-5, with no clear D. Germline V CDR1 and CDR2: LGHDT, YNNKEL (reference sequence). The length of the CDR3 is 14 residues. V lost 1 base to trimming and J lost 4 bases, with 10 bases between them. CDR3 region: CASSQGRNRETQYF. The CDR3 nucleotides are TGTGCCAGCAGCCAAGGTAGAAATCGAGAGACCCAGTACTTC.

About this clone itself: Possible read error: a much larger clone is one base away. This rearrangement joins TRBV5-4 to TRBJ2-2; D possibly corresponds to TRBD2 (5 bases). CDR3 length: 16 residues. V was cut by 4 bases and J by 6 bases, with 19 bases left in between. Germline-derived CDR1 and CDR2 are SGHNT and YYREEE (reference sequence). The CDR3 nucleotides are TGTGCCAGCAGCGCGAGTTTCCGGGGTGGGGCCGGGGAGCTGTTTTTT. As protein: CASSASFRGGAGELFF. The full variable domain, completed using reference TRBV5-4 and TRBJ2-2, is ETGVTQSPTHLIKTRGQQVTLRCSSQSGHNTVSWYQQALGQGPQFIFQYYREEENGRGNFPPRFSGLQFPNYSSELNVNALELDDSALYLCASSASFRGGAGELFFGEGSRLTVL.

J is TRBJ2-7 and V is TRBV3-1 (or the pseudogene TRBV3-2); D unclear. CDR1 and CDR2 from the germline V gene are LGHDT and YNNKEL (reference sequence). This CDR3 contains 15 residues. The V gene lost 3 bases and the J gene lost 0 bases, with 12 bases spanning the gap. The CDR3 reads CASSHTNGASYEQYF. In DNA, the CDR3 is TGTGCCAGCAGCCATACGAACGGCGCCTCCTACGAGCAGTACTTC.

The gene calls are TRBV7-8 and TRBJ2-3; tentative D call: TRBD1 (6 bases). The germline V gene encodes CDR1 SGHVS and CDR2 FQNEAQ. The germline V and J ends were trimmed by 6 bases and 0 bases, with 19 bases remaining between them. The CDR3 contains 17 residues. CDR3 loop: CASSPMTGSLSTDTQYF. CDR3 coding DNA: TGTGCCAGCAGTCCGATGACAGGTTCGCTTAGCACAGATACGCAGTATTTT. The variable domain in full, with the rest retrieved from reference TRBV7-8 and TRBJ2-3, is GAGVSQSPRYKVAKRGQDVALRCDPISGHVSLFWYQQALGQGPEFLTYFQNEAQLDKSGLPSDRFFAERPEGSVSTLKIQRTQQEDSAVYLCASSPMTGSLSTDTQYFGPGTRLTVL.

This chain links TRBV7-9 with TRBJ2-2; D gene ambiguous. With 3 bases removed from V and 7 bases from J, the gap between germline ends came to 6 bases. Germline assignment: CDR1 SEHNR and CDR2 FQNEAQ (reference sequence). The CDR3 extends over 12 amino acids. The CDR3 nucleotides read TGTGCCAGCAGCTTCTATGACGGGGAGCTGTTTTTT. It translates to CASSFYDGELFF.